This TCR beta chain stems from a study of Graves' ophthalmopathy and Graves' hyperthyroidism listed by TCRdb under 2018. In the study overall: Peripheral blood was collected at initial diagnosis, prior to any treatment. TCR beta repertoire signatures were used to distinguish Graves' ophthalmopathy from Graves' hyperthyroidism and to predict progression to ophthalmopathy. In total, 135 blood samples were TCR-sequenced: fewer than 50 ophthalmopathy, 80 or so hyperthyroidism and some 17 hyperthyroidism-to-ophthalmopathy patients. A discovery set of 100 patients (roughly 43 ophthalmopathy, about 58 stable hyperthyroidism) was enrolled to explore V-J signatures distinguishing ophthalmopathy from hyperthyroidism. The independent validation cohort included about 20 hyperthyroidism patients plus 17 patients who later progressed from hyperthyroidism to ophthalmopathy. In about six hyperthyroidism patients, the T-cell repertoires found in thyroid tissue were compared with those found in blood. Following sample collection, hyperthyroidism patients were given methimazole at a starting dose of 30 mg daily, and ophthalmopathy patients were given high-dose intravenous methylprednisolone. For training and testing, the roughly 100 patients in the discovery cohort were randomly divided in a 7:3 ratio.

The CDR3 holds 14 amino acids from the cysteine to the phenylalanine. The CDR3 DNA has 42 bases and is translated from base 1. Deletion took 5 bases off V and 4 bases off J, with a span of 14 bases between the germline ends. According to the germline V gene, CDR1 reads SGHTA and CDR2 reads FQGNSA. Points the paper makes about the study in general: In cross-validation, the 13-signature model distinguished ophthalmopathy from stable hyperthyroidism with about 90% sensitivity and approximately 81% specificity, and in the test set the corresponding values were around 78% and 73%. Most of the expanded thyroid clonotypes with a frequency above 0.001 were also detected in blood, and it was suggested that the thyroid immune response may be reflected by blood repertoires. In validation, the model predicted ophthalmopathy progression with more than 55% sensitivity and about 77% specificity; 12 predicted patients were CT-confirmed with GO in a median of 6.5 months. No statistical method was used to set the sample size in advance, and the investigators knew which group each participant was assigned to.

For repertoire sequencing, TCR beta CDR3 regions were amplified from RNA transcripts. The first round of RT-PCR was done with HTBI primers and the Qiagen OneStep RT-PCR kit, and was followed by a second round of multiplex PCR, then size selection and purification. The libraries underwent paired-end sequencing with 100 bp reads on an Illumina HiSeq2000. Processing in the source paper ran as follows. Reads were processed with SOAPnuke, discarding reads with adapters, uncalled bases, mean Phred below 15, or no exact constant-primer or identifier match. High-quality paired reads were merged with COPE v1.2.5. Each unique nucleotide sequence was defined as a clonotype, and clonotypes were aligned to IMGT TRB V, D and J references with MiTCR v1.1. The analysis was limited to V-J combinations with a frequency above 0.0001, which together covered 99% to 99.2% of the repertoires. For each V-J combination, a TCR clonal expansion and chaos score was defined as the ratio of F50 clonal expansion to chaos observed in the TCRdist matrix. Welch's t-statistics and random forest were used to narrow the features down to around twelve V-J combinations, which were then fed into a naive Bayes classifier. The similarity between thyroid and blood repertoires was quantified using the Morisita-Horn index. TCRdb reprocessing: public reads trimmed at Q25 with fastp, clones called with MiXCR, in-frame beta chains kept. For every CDR3 protein sequence, its rows merge into one entry that carries the most common genes and DNA. TCRdb, not the authors, supplied the V and J calls. Across this sample there are 150,000 to 200,000 distinct CDR3 sequences, with roughly two fifths seen only once. Of the sample, roughly 8.9% falls within the top ten clones.

On this clonotype itself: What antigen it recognizes has not been identified. No base qualities exist here, and no much larger clone lies one base off it.

Patients with ophthalmopathy had moderately to severely active disease, with a Clinical Activity Score of 3 or more, a NOSPECS grade of 4 or more, and a disease duration of less than 3 months. Patients with other autoimmune diseases, uncontrolled infections, pregnancy or lactation were excluded. Diagnosis was based on clinical symptoms, serum thyroxine, TRAb, thyroid ultrasound and orbital computed tomography. PBMCs were isolated from about 9 ml of fresh peripheral blood by Ficoll-Paque density gradient centrifugation. Trizol reagent was used to extract the total RNA, and its quality was then checked on an Agilent 2100 Bioanalyzer.

Material: peripheral blood. The sequence was obtained from a man aged 25 to 40 with Graves' ophthalmopathy. Donor details come from another sample of the same person, matched by shared clones. In this chain, TRBV7-2 is recombined with TRBJ1-2; the D gene is not confidently resolved. The CDR3 has the sequence CASSKGVQTYGYTF. The bases read TGTGCCAGCAGCAAAGGAGTCCAGACCTATGGCTACACCTTC.